This T cell receptor (beta chain) was sequenced during a study of cytomegalovirus exposure and HLA in healthy donors. Regarding the study as a whole: The authors considered a cluster of highly shared sequence variants likely to be a sequencing artifact.

PCR amplification relied on 60 Vbeta primers (plus 13 Jbeta primers). Libraries were prepared by immunoSEQ multiplex PCR; TCRdb keeps only in-frame clonotypes and omits some of them. This sample carries 200,000 to 250,000 clones, over 80% of them seen once, and the ten largest clones take roughly 0.66%. The CDR3 is made up of 13 amino acids. V lost 0 bases to trimming and J lost 7 bases, with 10 bases between them. Germline CDR1 is ENHRY and CDR2 is SYGVKD. To note about this clone: Antigen unknown.

This TCR was sampled from a boy aged 2 to 10 in good health and CMV-seronegative. The V and J genes are TRBV10-3 and TRBJ2-7; D is uncertain. The sample comprised PBMCs. The CDR3 loop reads CAISESLQHEQYF. For the CDR3, the DNA is TGTGCCATCAGTGAGTCTTTACAGCATGAGCAGTACTTC.